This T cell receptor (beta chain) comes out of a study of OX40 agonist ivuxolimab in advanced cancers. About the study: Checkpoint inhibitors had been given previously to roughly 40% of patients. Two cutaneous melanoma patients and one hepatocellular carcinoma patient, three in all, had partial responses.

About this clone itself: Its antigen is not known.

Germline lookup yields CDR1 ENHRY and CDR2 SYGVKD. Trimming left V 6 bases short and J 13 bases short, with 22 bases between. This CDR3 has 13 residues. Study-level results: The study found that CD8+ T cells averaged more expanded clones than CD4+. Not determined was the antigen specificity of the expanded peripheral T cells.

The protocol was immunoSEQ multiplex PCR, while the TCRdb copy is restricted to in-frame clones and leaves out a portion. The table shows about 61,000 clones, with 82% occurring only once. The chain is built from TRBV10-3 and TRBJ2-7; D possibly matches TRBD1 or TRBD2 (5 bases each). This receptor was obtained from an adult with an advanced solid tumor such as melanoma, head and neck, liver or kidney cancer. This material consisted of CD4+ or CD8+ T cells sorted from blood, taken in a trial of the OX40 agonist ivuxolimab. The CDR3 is CAIRRGDTGNGYF. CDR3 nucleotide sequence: TGTGCCATCAGAAGAGGGGATACGGGTAATGGCTACTTC.